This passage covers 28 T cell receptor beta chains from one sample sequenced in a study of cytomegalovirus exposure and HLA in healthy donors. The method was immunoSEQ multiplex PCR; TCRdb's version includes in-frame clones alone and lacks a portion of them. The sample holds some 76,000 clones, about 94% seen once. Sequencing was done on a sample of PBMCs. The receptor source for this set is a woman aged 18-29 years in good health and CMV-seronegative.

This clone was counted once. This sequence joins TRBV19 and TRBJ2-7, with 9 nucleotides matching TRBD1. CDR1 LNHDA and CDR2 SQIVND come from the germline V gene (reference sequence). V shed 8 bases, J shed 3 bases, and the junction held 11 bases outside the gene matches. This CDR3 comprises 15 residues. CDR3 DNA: TGTGCCAGTTCCCCCGGCGGACAGGGGATCTACGAGCAGTACTTC. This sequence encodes CASSPGGQGIYEQYF. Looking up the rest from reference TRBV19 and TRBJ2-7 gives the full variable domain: DGGITQSPKYLFRKEGQNVTLSCEQNLNHDAMYWYRQDPGQGLRLIYYSQIVNDFQKGDIAEGYSVSREKKESFPLTVTSAQKNPTAFYLCASSPGGQGIYEQYFGPGTRLTVT.

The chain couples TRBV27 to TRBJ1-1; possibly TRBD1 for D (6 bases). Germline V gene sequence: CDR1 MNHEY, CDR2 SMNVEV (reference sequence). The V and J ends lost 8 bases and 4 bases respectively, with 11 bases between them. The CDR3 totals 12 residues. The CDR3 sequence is CASWKGGTEAFF. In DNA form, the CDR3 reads TGTGCCAGCTGGAAAGGGGGCACTGAAGCTTTCTTT.

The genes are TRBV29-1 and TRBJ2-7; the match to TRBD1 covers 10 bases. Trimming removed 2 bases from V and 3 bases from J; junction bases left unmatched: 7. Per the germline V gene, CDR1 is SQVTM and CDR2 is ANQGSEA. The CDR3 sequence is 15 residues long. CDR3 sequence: CSVESRDRGYYEQYF. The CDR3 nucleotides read TGCAGCGTTGAATCCCGGGACAGGGGATACTACGAGCAGTACTTC.

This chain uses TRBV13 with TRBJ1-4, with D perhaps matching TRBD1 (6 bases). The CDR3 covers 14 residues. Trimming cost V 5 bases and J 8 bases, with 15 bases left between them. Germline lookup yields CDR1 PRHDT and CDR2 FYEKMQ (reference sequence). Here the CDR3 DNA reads TGTGCCAGCAGCCTCAGGGGAGCGGAGGAAAAACTGTTTTTT. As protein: CASSLRGAEEKLFF.

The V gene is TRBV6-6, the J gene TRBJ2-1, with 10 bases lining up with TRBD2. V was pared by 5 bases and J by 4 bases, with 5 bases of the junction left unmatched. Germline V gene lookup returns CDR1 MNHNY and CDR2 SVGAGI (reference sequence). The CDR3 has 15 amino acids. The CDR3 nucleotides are TGTGCCAGCAGTCCAAGCGGGGGGGTTTACAATGAGCAGTTCTTC. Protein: CASSPSGGVYNEQFF.

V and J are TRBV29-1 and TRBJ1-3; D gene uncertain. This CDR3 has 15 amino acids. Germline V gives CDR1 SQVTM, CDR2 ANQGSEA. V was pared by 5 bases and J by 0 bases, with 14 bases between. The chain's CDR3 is CSVTGWQNSGNTIYF. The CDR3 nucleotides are TGCAGCGTTACGGGGTGGCAGAACTCTGGAAACACCATATATTTT.

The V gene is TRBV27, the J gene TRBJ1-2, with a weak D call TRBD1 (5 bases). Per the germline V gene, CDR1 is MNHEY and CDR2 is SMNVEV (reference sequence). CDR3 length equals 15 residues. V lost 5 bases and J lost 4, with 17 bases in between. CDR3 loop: CASSPGTGGGYGYTF. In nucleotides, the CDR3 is TGTGCCAGCAGTCCCGGGACCGGCGGGGGCTATGGCTACACCTTC.

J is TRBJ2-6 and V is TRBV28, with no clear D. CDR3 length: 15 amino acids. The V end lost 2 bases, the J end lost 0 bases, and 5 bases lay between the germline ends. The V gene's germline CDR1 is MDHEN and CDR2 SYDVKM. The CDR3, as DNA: TGTGCCAGCAGTTTAGGAGCCTCTGGGGCCAACGTCCTGACTTTC. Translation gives CASSLGASGANVLTF.

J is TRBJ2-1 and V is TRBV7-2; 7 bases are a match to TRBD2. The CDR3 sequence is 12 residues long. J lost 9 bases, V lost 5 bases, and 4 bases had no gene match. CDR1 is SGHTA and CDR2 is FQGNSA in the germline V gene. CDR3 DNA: TGTGCCAGCAGCCTCCCTAGCGGTGAGCAGTTCTTC. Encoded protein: CASSLPSGEQFF.

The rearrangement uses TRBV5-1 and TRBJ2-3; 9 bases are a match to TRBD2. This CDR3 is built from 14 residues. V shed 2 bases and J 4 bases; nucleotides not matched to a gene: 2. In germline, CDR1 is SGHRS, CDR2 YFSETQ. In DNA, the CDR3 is TGCGCCAGCAGCTTCGGCGGGGGGGCAGATACGCAGTATTTT. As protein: CASSFGGGADTQYF.

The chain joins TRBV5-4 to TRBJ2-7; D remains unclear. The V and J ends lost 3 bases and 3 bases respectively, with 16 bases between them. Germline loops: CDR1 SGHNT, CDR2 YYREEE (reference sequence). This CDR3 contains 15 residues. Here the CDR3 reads CASSSPGQQLYEQYF. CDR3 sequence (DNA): TGTGCCAGCAGCTCTCCGGGTCAACAACTCTACGAGCAGTACTTC. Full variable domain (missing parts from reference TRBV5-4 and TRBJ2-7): ETGVTQSPTHLIKTRGQQVTLRCSSQSGHNTVSWYQQALGQGPQFIFQYYREEENGRGNFPPRFSGLQFPNYSSELNVNALELDDSALYLCASSSPGQQLYEQYFGPGTRLTVT.

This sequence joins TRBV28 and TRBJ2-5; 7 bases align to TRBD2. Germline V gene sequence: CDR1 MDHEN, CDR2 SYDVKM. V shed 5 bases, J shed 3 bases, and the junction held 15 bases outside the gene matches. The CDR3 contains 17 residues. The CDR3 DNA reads TGTGCCAGCAGTGGGCTAGCGGACACTGGGTATAAAGAGACCCAGTACTTC. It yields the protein CASSGLADTGYKETQYF. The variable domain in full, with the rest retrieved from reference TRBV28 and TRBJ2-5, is DVKVTQSSRYLVKRTGEKVFLECVQDMDHENMFWYRQDPGLGLRLIYFSYDVKMKEKGDIPEGYSVSREKKERFSLILESASTNQTSMYLCASSGLADTGYKETQYFGPGTRLLVL.

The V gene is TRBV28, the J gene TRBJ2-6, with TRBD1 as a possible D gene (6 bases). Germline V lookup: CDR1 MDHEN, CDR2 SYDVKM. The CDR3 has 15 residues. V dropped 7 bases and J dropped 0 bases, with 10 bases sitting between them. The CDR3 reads CASISGASGANVLTF. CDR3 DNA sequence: TGTGCCAGCATTTCAGGGGCCTCTGGGGCCAACGTCCTGACTTTC.

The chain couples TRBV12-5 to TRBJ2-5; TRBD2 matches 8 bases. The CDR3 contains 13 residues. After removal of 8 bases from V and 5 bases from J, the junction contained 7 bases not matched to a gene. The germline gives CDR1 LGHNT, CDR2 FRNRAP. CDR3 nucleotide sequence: TGTGCTAGTCGAGCGGGAGTGGAGGAGACCCAGTACTTC. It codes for CASRAGVEETQYF.

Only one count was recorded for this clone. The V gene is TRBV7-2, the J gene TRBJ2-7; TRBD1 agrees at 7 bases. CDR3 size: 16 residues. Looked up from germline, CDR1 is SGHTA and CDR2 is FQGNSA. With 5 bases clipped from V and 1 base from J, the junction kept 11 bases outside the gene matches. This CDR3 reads CASSPFQGQASYEQYF. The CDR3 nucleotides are TGTGCCAGCAGCCCTTTTCAAGGACAGGCTTCCTACGAGCAGTACTTC.

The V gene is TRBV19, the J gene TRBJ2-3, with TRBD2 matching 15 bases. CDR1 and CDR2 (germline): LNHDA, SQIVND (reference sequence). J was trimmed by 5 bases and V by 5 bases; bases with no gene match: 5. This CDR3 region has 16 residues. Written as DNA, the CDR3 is TGTGCCAGTAGTGCCGGACTAGCGGGGGGGAGAGATACGCAGTATTTT. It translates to CASSAGLAGGRDTQYF.

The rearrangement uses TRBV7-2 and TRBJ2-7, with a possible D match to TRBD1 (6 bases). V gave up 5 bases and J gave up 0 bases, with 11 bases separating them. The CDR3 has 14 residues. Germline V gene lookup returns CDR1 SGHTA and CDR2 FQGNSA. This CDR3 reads CASSPRDTSYEQYF. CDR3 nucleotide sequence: TGTGCCAGCAGCCCCCGGGACACCTCCTACGAGCAGTACTTC.

The CDR3 loop is CASRLNWGPDTEAFF. CDR3 sequence (DNA): TGTGCCAGCAGACTAAATTGGGGGCCCGATACTGAAGCTTTCTTT. V usage is TRBV6-1 and J usage is TRBJ1-1; D possibly corresponds to TRBD1 (6 bases). The CDR3 is made up of 15 amino acids. Germline V gives CDR1 MNHNS, CDR2 SASEGT. V was pared by 6 bases and J by 5 bases, with 19 bases between.

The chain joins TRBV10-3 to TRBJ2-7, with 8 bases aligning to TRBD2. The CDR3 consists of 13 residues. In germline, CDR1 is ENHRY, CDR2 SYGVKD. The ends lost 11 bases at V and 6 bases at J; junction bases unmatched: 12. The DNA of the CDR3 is TGTGCCGCGACAGAGGCGGGAGGCGGCGAGCAGTACTTC. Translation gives CAATEAGGGEQYF.

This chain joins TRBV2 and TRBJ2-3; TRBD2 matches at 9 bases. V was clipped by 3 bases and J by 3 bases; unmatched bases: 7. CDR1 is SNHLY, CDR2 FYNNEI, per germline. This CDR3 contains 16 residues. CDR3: CASSELAGMRTDTQYF. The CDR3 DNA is TGTGCCAGCAGTGAGCTAGCGGGAATGAGGACAGATACGCAGTATTTT.

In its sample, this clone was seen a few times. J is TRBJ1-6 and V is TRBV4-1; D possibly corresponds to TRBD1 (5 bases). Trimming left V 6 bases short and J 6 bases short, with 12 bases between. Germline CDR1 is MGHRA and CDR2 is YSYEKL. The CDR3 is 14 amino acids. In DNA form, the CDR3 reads TGCGCCAGCAGTAGGCTCGGGGGTAATTCACCCCTCCACTTT. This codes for CASSRLGGNSPLHF.

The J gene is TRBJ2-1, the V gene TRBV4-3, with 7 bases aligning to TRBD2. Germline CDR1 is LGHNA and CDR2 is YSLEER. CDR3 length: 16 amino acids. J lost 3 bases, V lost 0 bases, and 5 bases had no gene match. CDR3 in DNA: TGCGCCAGCAGCCAAGATTGGGGGGGGAGCTACAATGAGCAGTTCTTC. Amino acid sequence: CASSQDWGGSYNEQFF.

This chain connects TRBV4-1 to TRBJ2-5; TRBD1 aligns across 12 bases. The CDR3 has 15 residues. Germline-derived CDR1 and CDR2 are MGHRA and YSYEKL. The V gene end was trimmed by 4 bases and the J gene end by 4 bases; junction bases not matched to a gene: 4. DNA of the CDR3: TGCGCCAGCAGCCGCGGGACAGGGGGCGGAGAGACCCAGTACTTC. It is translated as CASSRGTGGGETQYF.

This chain's CDR3 is CASSETDRVRQPQHF. CDR3 DNA: TGTGCCAGCAGTGAGACTGACAGGGTCCGACAGCCCCAGCATTTT. The chain combines TRBV6-1 with TRBJ1-5; 7 bases are shared with TRBD1. Germline V CDR1 and CDR2: MNHNS, SASEGT. The CDR3 extends over 15 amino acids. V lost 3 bases, J lost 7 bases, and 9 bases stayed unmatched.

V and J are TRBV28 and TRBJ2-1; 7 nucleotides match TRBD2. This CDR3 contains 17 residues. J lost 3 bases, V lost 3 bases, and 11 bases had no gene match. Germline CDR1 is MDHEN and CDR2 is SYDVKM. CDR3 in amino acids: CASSFPRTRHYYNEQFF. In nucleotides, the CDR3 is TGTGCCAGCAGTTTCCCCCGGACTAGGCATTACTACAATGAGCAGTTCTTC.

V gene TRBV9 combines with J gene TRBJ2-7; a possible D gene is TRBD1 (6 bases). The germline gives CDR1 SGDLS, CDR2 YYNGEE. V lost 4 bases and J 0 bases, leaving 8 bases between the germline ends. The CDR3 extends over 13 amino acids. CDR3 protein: CASSRTDSYEQYF. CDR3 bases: TGTGCCAGCAGCAGGACAGACTCCTACGAGCAGTACTTC.

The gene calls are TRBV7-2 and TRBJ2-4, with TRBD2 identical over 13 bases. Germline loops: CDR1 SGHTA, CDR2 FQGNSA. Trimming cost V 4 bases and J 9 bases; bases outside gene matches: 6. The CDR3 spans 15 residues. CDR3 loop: CASSSRLAGGGIQYF. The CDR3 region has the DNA TGTGCCAGCAGCTCGCGACTAGCGGGGGGTGGCATTCAGTACTTC. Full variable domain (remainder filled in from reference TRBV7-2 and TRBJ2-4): GAGVSQSPSNKVTEKGKDVELRCDPISGHTALYWYRQSLGQGLEFLIYFQGNSAPDKSGLPSDRFSAERTGGSVSTLTIQRTQQEDSAVYLCASSSRLAGGGIQYFGAGTRLSVL.

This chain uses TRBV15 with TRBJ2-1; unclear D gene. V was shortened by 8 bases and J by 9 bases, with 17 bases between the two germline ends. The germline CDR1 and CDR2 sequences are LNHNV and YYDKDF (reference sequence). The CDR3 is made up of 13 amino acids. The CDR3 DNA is TGTGCCACCCGTCCTTACGGGTTAGGTGAGCAGTTCTTC. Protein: CATRPYGLGEQFF. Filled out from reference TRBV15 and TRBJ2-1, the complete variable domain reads DAMVIQNPRYQVTQFGKPVTLSCSQTLNHNVMYWYQQKSSQAPKLLFHYYDKDFNNEADTPDNFQSRRPNTSFCFLDIRSPGLGDTAMYLCATRPYGLGEQFFGPGTRLTVL.